The 27 T cell receptor beta chains in this list originate from one sample, sequenced in a study of blood T cell repertoires in COVID-19. The repertoire was sequenced with immunoSEQ multiplex PCR; TCRdb's copy has only in-frame clones and lacks some. Of some 58,000 clones listed, roughly 92% are singletons. The specimen sequenced was peripheral blood. The receptors stem from a man in his fifties with active COVID-19.

The chain has TRBV10-3 and TRBJ1-5; D uncertain. Trimming took off 2 bases at V and 3 bases at J, with 8 bases between the two ends. Germline lookup yields CDR1 ENHRY and CDR2 SYGVKD. The CDR3 extends over 14 amino acids. The DNA for the CDR3 is TGTGCCATCAGTGAGGAGGCCTACAATCAGCCCCAGCATTTT. Amino acids: CAISEEAYNQPQHF.

The chain couples TRBV13 to TRBJ1-2; D possibly corresponds to TRBD1 (5 bases). The CDR3 consists of 13 residues. V lost 7 bases, J lost 7 bases, and 16 bases lay in between. Germline lookup yields CDR1 PRHDT and CDR2 FYEKMQ (reference sequence). The CDR3 loop is CASNVRGGVGYTF. The CDR3 DNA follows: TGTGCCAGCAACGTCCGGGGAGGGGTTGGCTACACCTTC.

The V and J genes are TRBV28 and TRBJ1-2, with a weak D call TRBD1 (5 bases). The CDR3 covers 12 residues. Germline-derived CDR1 and CDR2 are MDHEN and SYDVKM. V shed 11 bases and J shed 1 base, with 11 bases lying between them. This CDR3 reads CAGGGFNYGYTF. The DNA of the CDR3 is TGTGCCGGGGGGGGGTTTAACTATGGCTACACCTTC.

The V call is TRBV28, the J call TRBJ1-1; D unresolved. Trimming removed 7 bases from V and 6 bases from J, with 12 bases in between. This CDR3 has 12 amino acids. Germline V gene lookup returns CDR1 MDHEN and CDR2 SYDVKM. The chain's CDR3 is CASIRPSAEAFF. CDR3 bases: TGTGCCAGCATTCGCCCGTCGGCTGAAGCTTTCTTT.

J is TRBJ2-2 and V is TRBV6-4; 9 positions agree with TRBD1. Trimming at V came to 4 bases and at J to 2 bases, leaving 2 bases not matched to a gene. Looked up from germline, CDR1 is MRHNA and CDR2 is SNTAGT. The CDR3 is made up of 15 amino acids. CDR3 residues: CASSVGQGNTGELFF. The CDR3 DNA follows: TGTGCCAGCAGTGTGGGACAGGGAAACACCGGGGAGCTGTTTTTT.

V gene TRBV13 combines with J gene TRBJ2-7; D possibly corresponds to TRBD2 (6 bases). The CDR3 is 13 residues long. From germline, CDR1 is PRHDT and CDR2 FYEKMQ (reference sequence). V was cut by 5 bases and J by 3 bases, with 11 bases left in between. CDR3 nucleotides: TGTGCCAGCAGCCCTGGGACTCTCTACGAGCAGTACTTC. Translating gives CASSPGTLYEQYF.

This chain uses TRBV11-2 with TRBJ1-1; TRBD1 aligns across 9 bases. This CDR3 has 13 amino acids. J gave up 6 bases and V 6 bases, and 5 bases lay outside the gene matches. Germline V lookup: CDR1 SGHAT, CDR2 FQNNGV. The CDR3 DNA sequence: TGTGCCAGCAGACAGGGGGCTTGGGCTGAAGCTTTCTTT. This encodes CASRQGAWAEAFF.

The chain has TRBV5-1 and TRBJ2-3; 8 bases agree with TRBD2. J was trimmed by 4 bases and V by 1 base; bases with no gene match: 8. CDR3 size: 16 residues. Germline CDR1 SGHRS, CDR2 YFSETQ. DNA for the CDR3: TGCGCCAGCAGCTTGCAGGGGACTAGTCACGCAGATACGCAGTATTTT. This encodes CASSLQGTSHADTQYF.

This clone was counted once. This chain joins TRBV2 and TRBJ2-1; a possible D gene is TRBD2 (6 bases). The V and J ends lost 5 bases and 0 bases respectively, with 11 bases between them. There are 15 residues in the CDR3. Per the germline V gene, CDR1 is SNHLY and CDR2 is FYNNEI. The CDR3 loop is CASSSGTASYNEQFF. The CDR3 DNA sequence: TGTGCCAGCAGTTCCGGGACTGCCTCCTACAATGAGCAGTTCTTC. Combining the CDR3 with reference TRBV2 and TRBJ2-1 gives the whole variable domain EPEVTQTPSHQVTQMGQEVILRCVPISNHLYFYWYRQILGQKVEFLVSFYNNEISEKSEIFDDQFSVERPDGSNFTLKIRSTKLEDSAMYFCASSSGTASYNEQFFGPGTRLTVL.

The V call is TRBV24-1, the J call TRBJ2-7, with TRBD2 as a possible D gene (5 bases). CDR3 length equals 15 residues. CDR1 KGHDR and CDR2 SFDVKD come from the germline V gene. V lost 4 bases, J lost 5 bases, and 17 bases lay in between. The CDR3 coding sequence is TGTGCCACCAGTGACACAAACGGACGGCGGGACGAGCAGTACTTC. The encoded protein is CATSDTNGRRDEQYF.

The chain recombines TRBV11-3 with TRBJ2-7, with D maybe TRBD2 (6 bases). This CDR3 contains 14 residues. CDR1 and CDR2 (germline): SGHNT, YENEEA. Between the trimmed V and J ends, which lost 5 bases and 7 bases, there was a span of 18 bases. The CDR3, as DNA: TGTGCCAGCAGCCGTAATGGAGGGGTGGGGGAGCAGTACTTC. This translates into CASSRNGGVGEQYF.

J is TRBJ2-2 and V is TRBV4-3, with 8 bases that match TRBD2. CDR1 and CDR2 (germline): LGHNA, YSLEER. The CDR3 has 16 amino acids. The CDR3 DNA reads as TGCGCGGCACCGGAGCCGGGGGGGCCGGGGACCGGGGAGCTGTTTTTT. It is translated as CAAPEPGGPGTGELFF.

The V and J genes are TRBV6-5 and TRBJ1-2; no clear D gene. CDR3 size: 12 residues. Germline CDR1 and CDR2: MNHEY and SVGAGI. V lost 6 bases and J 8 bases, leaving 13 bases between the germline ends. CDR3 sequence (DNA): TGTGCCAGCAGCCGACCCCCGGGGGGCTACACCTTC. Translation gives CASSRPPGGYTF.

This rearrangement joins TRBV29-1 to TRBJ1-1; a weak D match, TRBD1 (5 bases). Trimming shortened V by 6 bases and J by 1 base, and 12 bases separated the two germline ends. The CDR3 runs to 13 residues. Germline CDR1 and CDR2: SQVTM and ANQGSEA. CDR3 nucleotides: TGCAGCGTATCCCACGACAGGAACACTGAAGCTTTCTTT. Its protein product is CSVSHDRNTEAFF.

This sequence joins TRBV18 and TRBJ2-5, with TRBD2 as a possible D gene (6 bases). The CDR3 runs to 15 residues. Germline CDR1 KGHSH, CDR2 LQKENI. The V end was cut by 2 bases, the J end by 2 bases, with 12 bases between. The CDR3 sequence is CASSPSPREQETQYF. The CDR3 bases are TGTGCCAGCTCACCATCCCCCCGGGAGCAAGAGACCCAGTACTTC.

V is TRBV6-6 and J is TRBJ1-4; the D gene is possibly TRBD1 (6 bases). The V end was cut by 5 bases, the J end by 3 bases, with 13 bases between. CDR1 is MNHNY and CDR2 is SVGAGI in the germline V gene (reference sequence). There are 15 residues in the CDR3. This CDR3 reads CASSSRDTPNEKLFF. CDR3 in DNA: TGTGCCAGCAGTAGCCGGGACACCCCTAATGAAAAACTGTTTTTT.

J is TRBJ1-5 and V is TRBV3-1 (or the pseudogene TRBV3-2); the match to TRBD1 covers 7 bases. The V gene end was trimmed by 1 base and the J gene end by 7 bases; junction bases not matched to a gene: 4. CDR1 and CDR2 (germline): LGHDT, YNNKEL (reference sequence). The CDR3 extends over 14 amino acids. The CDR3 region has the DNA TGTGCCAGCAGCCAAGGACAGGGTTGGCAGCCCCAGCATTTT. Residues: CASSQGQGWQPQHF.

This clone was detected once. The chain uses TRBV28 and TRBJ2-7; D is perhaps TRBD2 (6 bases). Germline V CDR1 and CDR2: MDHEN, SYDVKM. Trimming stripped 3 bases from V and 2 bases from J, with 11 bases between. This CDR3 comprises 14 residues. The CDR3 region has the DNA TGTGCCAGCAGTTTGTTAGGACTAACCTACGAGCAGTACTTC. Translation gives CASSLLGLTYEQYF. The full variable domain, in which reference TRBV28 and TRBJ2-7 provide the parts outside the CDR3, is DVKVTQSSRYLVKRTGEKVFLECVQDMDHENMFWYRQDPGLGLRLIYFSYDVKMKEKGDIPEGYSVSREKKERFSLILESASTNQTSMYLCASSLLGLTYEQYFGPGTRLTVT.

The chain joins TRBV5-6 to TRBJ2-6, with unresolved D. The CDR3 has 14 residues. V lost 1 base and J 2 bases, leaving 4 bases between the germline ends. CDR1 and CDR2 from the germline V gene are SGHDT and YYEEEE. Written as DNA, the CDR3 is TGTGCCAGCAGCTTGAGAGCTGGGGCCAACGTCCTGACTTTC. Protein product: CASSLRAGANVLTF.

The chain has TRBV4-2 and TRBJ2-7; 10 positions match TRBD1. The CDR3 contains 15 residues. J lost 5 bases, V lost 3 bases, and 7 bases had no gene match. CDR1 is LGHNA and CDR2 is YNFKEQ in the germline V gene. CDR3 loop: CASSQPGQGFHEQYF. The CDR3 DNA is TGTGCCAGCAGCCAGCCGGGACAGGGGTTCCACGAGCAGTACTTC.

V gene TRBV5-1 combines with J gene TRBJ2-3; D remains ambiguous. The V gene's germline CDR1 is SGHRS and CDR2 YFSETQ. Trimming left V 0 bases short and J 0 bases short, with 11 bases between. The CDR3 spans 16 residues. CDR3 protein: CASSLVVGPSTDTQYF. CDR3 bases: TGCGCCAGCAGCTTGGTTGTGGGCCCCAGCACAGATACGCAGTATTTT.

CDR3 loop: CASSQPGGTGELFF. CDR3 sequence (DNA): TGTGCCAGCAGCCAACCGGGGGGCACCGGGGAGCTGTTTTTT. The chain employs TRBV4-2 and TRBJ2-2; 7 positions agree with TRBD2. The germline CDR1 and CDR2 sequences are LGHNA and YNFKEQ. This CDR3 region has 14 residues. V trimming: 2 bases; J trimming: 4 bases; junction bases outside the gene matches: 1.

The V gene is TRBV7-2, the J gene TRBJ2-5; 12 bases agree with TRBD1. The germline V gene encodes CDR1 SGHTA and CDR2 FQGNSA. The CDR3 consists of 15 residues. The junction had 4 bases not matched to a gene; V was cut back by 3 bases and J by 5 bases. The CDR3 region is CASSLGQGARETQYF. The CDR3 DNA sequence: TGTGCCAGCAGCTTGGGACAGGGGGCGAGGGAGACCCAGTACTTC. Full variable domain (rest looked up from reference TRBV7-2 and TRBJ2-5): GAGVSQSPSNKVTEKGKDVELRCDPISGHTALYWYRQSLGQGLEFLIYFQGNSAPDKSGLPSDRFSAERTGGSVSTLTIQRTQQEDSAVYLCASSLGQGARETQYFGPGTRLLVL.

This chain uses TRBV6-6 with TRBJ2-1; D is uncertain. Germline V gene sequence: CDR1 MNHNY, CDR2 SVGAGI (reference sequence). The CDR3 covers 15 residues. V lost 7 bases, J lost 1 base, and 14 bases lay in between. The CDR3 here is CASTDSVESYNEQFF. CDR3 DNA sequence: TGTGCCAGCACCGACTCCGTAGAATCCTACAATGAGCAGTTCTTC.

The J gene is TRBJ1-6, the V gene TRBV25-1; D may be TRBD1 (5 bases). Trimming removed 5 bases at V and 14 bases at J, with 16 bases between. The CDR3 consists of 13 residues. CDR1 is MGHDK and CDR2 is SYGVNS in the germline V gene. CDR3 protein: CASSSGPPGTLHF. The CDR3 coding sequence is TGTGCCAGCAGTTCCGGTCCCCCAGGGACCCTCCACTTT.

The rearrangement joins TRBV16 to TRBJ1-2; a weak D match, TRBD1 (6 bases). From germline, CDR1 is KGHSY and CDR2 FQNENV. The CDR3 has 15 residues. The ends were cut back, 1 base at V and 0 bases at J, with 9 bases in the middle. The CDR3 region has the DNA TGTGCCAGCAGCCAATACCCAGGGGCTAACTATGGCTACACCTTC. Amino acids: CASSQYPGANYGYTF.

The count of this clone is one. The V and J genes are TRBV19 and TRBJ2-1, with 9 bases fitting TRBD1. From germline, CDR1 is LNHDA and CDR2 SQIVND (reference sequence). This CDR3 has 15 amino acids. The trim removed 4 bases at V and 6 bases at J, leaving 7 bases unmatched. The DNA of the CDR3 is TGTGCCAGTAGTAACCGTGGGACAGGGAGCAATGAGCAGTTCTTC. This sequence encodes CASSNRGTGSNEQFF.